A single sample gave rise to the 26 T cell receptor beta chains below, sequenced in a study of regulatory T cells in long-lasting Graves disease. Noted time point: persistent/refractory GD, antithyroid drugs over 5 years with positive TRAb. The authors made the TCR library using RNA they extracted from PBMCs. The authors built TCR beta libraries using iRepertoire HTBI primers and Arm-PCR of CDR3 regions. TCRdb re-derived calls from the multiplex PCR reads in MiXCR, one entry per CDR3 protein. The sample gives about 470,000 distinct CDR3 sequences, 20% to 25% of which show up once; about 6.6% is in the top ten. The sequenced sample was peripheral blood mononuclear cells (PBMCs), obtained when the disease was refractory, from a patient treated with antithyroid drugs. The receptors here all came from a female donor with Graves disease.

The CDR3 loop is CASSQDLAPSSYEQYF. The CDR3 DNA reads as TGTGCCAGCAGCCAAGATTTGGCGCCGAGCTCCTACGAGCAGTACTTC. The J gene is TRBJ2-7, the V gene TRBV3-1; D remains unclear. The ends were cut back, 0 bases at V and 0 bases at J, with 12 bases in the middle. From germline, CDR1 is LGHDT and CDR2 YNNKEL (reference sequence). The CDR3 runs 16 residues.

The genes are TRBV20-1 and TRBJ1-5; TRBD1 is a possible D gene (5 bases). The germline gives CDR1 DFQATT, CDR2 SNEGSKA (reference sequence). The CDR3 is made up of 14 amino acids. Trimming shortened V by 5 bases and J by 4 bases, and 15 bases separated the two germline ends. CDR3 sequence (DNA): TGCAGTGCTCCTCATCCTGGGGGAAATCAGCCCCAGCATTTT. Translating it yields CSAPHPGGNQPQHF.

This clonotype was observed a handful of times. This CDR3 is CASNRGSVDTEAFF. Here the CDR3 DNA reads TGTGCCAGCAATAGAGGGTCAGTGGACACTGAAGCTTTCTTT. This rearrangement joins TRBV7-9 to TRBJ1-1; D is undetermined. V was pared by 7 bases and J by 3 bases, with 15 bases between. Germline V gene data show CDR1 as SEHNR and CDR2 as FQNEAQ (reference sequence). This CDR3 region has 14 residues.

Turning to this clonotype: A much larger clone lies a single base off, so this may be a read error. The rearrangement uses TRBV19 and TRBJ2-6; D is possibly TRBD1 (5 bases). The germline CDR1 and CDR2 sequences are LNHDA and SQIVND (reference sequence). The length of the CDR3 is 15 residues. The CDR3 nucleotides are TGTGCCAGTAGTGATGAGGCAGCTGGGGCCAACGTCCCGACTTTC. Translation: CASSDEAAGANVPTF.

This clonotype was counted a few times. This sequence joins TRBV19 and TRBJ2-5; 9 positions agree with TRBD1. The V and J ends lost 3 bases and 5 bases, in that order; junction bases with no gene match: 4. Germline V gene sequence: CDR1 LNHDA, CDR2 SQIVND (reference sequence). This CDR3 contains 14 residues. The CDR3 nucleotides are TGTGCCAGTAGTATTTTCGGGACAGGGGAGACCCAGTACTTC. It encodes CASSIFGTGETQYF.

A few counts support this clonotype. The chain has TRBV10-3 and TRBJ2-2; TRBD2 is a possible D gene (5 bases). Trimming removed 0 bases at V and 7 bases at J, with 9 bases between. CDR3 length: 14 amino acids. Germline lookup yields CDR1 ENHRY and CDR2 SYGVKD. The CDR3 sequence is CAISESPEVGELFF. CDR3 DNA: TGTGCCATCAGTGAGTCGCCGGAGGTCGGGGAGCTGTTTTTT.

This clonotype was found many times. V usage is TRBV2 and J usage is TRBJ1-2; D not resolved. The CDR3 is 15 residues long. From germline, CDR1 is SNHLY and CDR2 FYNNEI. V was trimmed by 1 base and J by 0 bases, leaving 9 bases between them. This CDR3 reads CASSEGQRANYGYTF. CDR3 bases: TGTGCCAGCAGTGAAGGGCAGAGAGCTAACTATGGCTACACCTTC.

This clonotype was counted many times. The rearrangement joins TRBV12-3 or TRBV12-4 to TRBJ1-1, with 7 bases lining up with TRBD1. This CDR3 comprises 15 residues. J was trimmed by 1 base and V by 6 bases; bases with no gene match: 8. The CDR3 DNA is TGTGCCAGCAGCTCGAGAACAGGGGCGAACACTGAAGCTTTCTTT. Residues: CASSSRTGANTEAFF.

There are a few counts of this clonotype. The chain carries TRBV30 and TRBJ2-2, with D possibly matching TRBD1 (5 bases). The CDR3 contains 14 residues. From germline, CDR1 is GTSNPN and CDR2 SVGIG (reference sequence). Trimming removed 4 bases from V and 4 bases from J, with 13 bases in between. The CDR3 loop reads CAWKVRVATGELFF. The CDR3 nucleotides read TGTGCCTGGAAAGTCAGGGTTGCCACCGGGGAGCTGTTTTTT.

At least ten counts were recorded for this clonotype. J is TRBJ2-7 and V is TRBV10-3, with D possibly TRBD2 on 6 matching bases. This CDR3 has 13 amino acids. Trimming cost V 7 bases and J 3 bases, with 13 bases left between them. Germline-derived CDR1 and CDR2 are ENHRY and SYGVKD. CDR3 DNA sequence: TGTGCCATCACGGGGGACCCCAGCTACGAGCAGTACTTC. This sequence encodes CAITGDPSYEQYF.

This clonotype was detected many times. This sequence joins TRBV28 and TRBJ2-2, with 8 nucleotides matching TRBD1. The CDR3 is made up of 19 amino acids. From germline, CDR1 is MDHEN and CDR2 SYDVKM. Trimming removed 2 bases from V and 5 bases from J; junction bases left unmatched: 16. This CDR3 is CASSLTGGLGQGDTGELFF. DNA of the CDR3: TGTGCCAGCAGTTTAACTGGTGGGCTCGGACAGGGAGATACCGGGGAGCTGTTTTTT.

This clonotype occurred many times. This chain links TRBV15 with TRBJ2-5; TRBD2 matches at 9 bases. V shed 1 base, J shed 4 bases, and the junction held 1 base outside the gene matches. The CDR3 runs to 14 residues. Germline V gene lookup returns CDR1 LNHNV and CDR2 YYDKDF (reference sequence). DNA for the CDR3: TGTGCCACCAGCAGAGGGGGACTAGCAGAGACCCAGTACTTC. This codes for CATSRGGLAETQYF.

This sequence joins TRBV7-9 and TRBJ2-5, with D possibly TRBD1 on 6 matching bases. Trimming removed 0 bases from V and 5 bases from J, with 10 bases in between. The germline gives CDR1 SEHNR, CDR2 FQNEAQ (reference sequence). The CDR3 spans 14 residues. The CDR3: CASSLAQGAETQYF. The CDR3, as DNA: TGTGCCAGCAGCTTAGCACAGGGAGCGGAGACCCAGTACTTC.

J is TRBJ2-3 and V is TRBV2; unclear D gene. CDR1 and CDR2 (germline): SNHLY, FYNNEI. The CDR3 totals 14 residues. V gave up 10 bases and J gave up 4 bases, with 18 bases separating them. The CDR3 spells CATPGDLNPDTQYF. The CDR3 DNA reads as TGTGCCACCCCAGGAGACTTGAACCCAGATACGCAGTATTTT.

This clonotype was seen ten or more times. The chain joins TRBV28 to TRBJ2-6; 7 nucleotides match TRBD2. CDR1 is MDHEN and CDR2 is SYDVKM in the germline V gene. The junction had 7 bases not matched to a gene; V was cut back by 8 bases and J by 3 bases. This CDR3 is 15 amino acids long. The DNA for the CDR3 is TGTGCCAGCGGGAGGGTCGGTGGTGGGGCCAACGTCCTGACTTTC. Translation gives CASGRVGGGANVLTF.

A few counts support this clonotype. The V call is TRBV7-9, the J call TRBJ1-1; unclear D gene. V was shortened by 1 base and J by 1 base, with 10 bases between the two germline ends. The CDR3 sequence is 15 residues long. CDR1 is SEHNR and CDR2 is FQNEAQ in the germline V gene (reference sequence). This chain's CDR3 is CASSLESFKNTEAFF. CDR3 DNA: TGTGCCAGCAGCTTAGAATCATTCAAGAACACTGAAGCTTTCTTT.

J is TRBJ2-7 and V is TRBV5-6; unclear D gene. The V and J ends lost 4 bases and 2 bases respectively, with 13 bases between them. The CDR3 runs 14 residues. The germline CDR1 and CDR2 sequences are SGHDT and YYEEEE. The CDR3 sequence: CASSPMAFTYEQYF. The DNA of the CDR3 is TGTGCCAGCAGCCCCATGGCGTTTACCTACGAGCAGTACTTC. Full variable domain (missing parts from reference TRBV5-6 and TRBJ2-7): DAGVTQSPTHLIKTRGQQVTLRCSPKSGHDTVSWYQQALGQGPQFIFQYYEEEERQRGNFPDRFSGHQFPNYSSELNVNALLLGDSALYLCASSPMAFTYEQYFGPGTRLTVT.

This clonotype was observed a single time. This may be a read error, as it is one base from a much larger clone. J is TRBJ1-2 and V is TRBV6-2 or TRBV6-3, with unresolved D. Trimming shortened V by 2 bases and J by 6 bases, and 10 bases separated the two germline ends. The CDR3 loop spans 13 amino acids. Germline CDR1 is MNHEY and CDR2 is SVGEGT. This chain's CDR3 is CASSYPYQNGYTF. In DNA form, the CDR3 reads TGTGCCAGCAGTTACCCGTACCAGAATGGCTACACCTTC.

This clonotype was seen repeatedly, ten times or more. The chain employs TRBV6-5 and TRBJ2-6; 10 bases line up with TRBD2. The V and J ends lost 3 bases and 4 bases, in that order; junction bases with no gene match: 9. Germline lookup yields CDR1 MNHEY and CDR2 SVGAGI. This CDR3 comprises 18 residues. As DNA, the CDR3 is TGTGCCAGCAGTTATAATGCTAGCGGGAGTACGGGGGCCAACGTCCTGACTTTC. Amino acid sequence: CASSYNASGSTGANVLTF.

This clonotype has just a few counts. The rearrangement links TRBV7-2 to TRBJ2-7; the match to TRBD2 covers 7 bases. From germline, CDR1 is SGHTA and CDR2 FQGNSA. After removal of 3 bases from V and 2 bases from J, the junction contained 10 bases not matched to a gene. This CDR3 is 16 amino acids long. The CDR3 nucleotides are TGTGCCAGCAGCTTGGTGATGGCGGGGGAGACCTACGAGCAGTACTTC. It specifies CASSLVMAGETYEQYF.

This clonotype was recorded many times. This chain connects TRBV6-1 to TRBJ2-7; D possibly corresponds to TRBD1 (6 bases). V shed 8 bases and J shed 6 bases, with 17 bases lying between them. Germline lookup yields CDR1 MNHNS and CDR2 SASEGT. CDR3 length equals 13 residues. The CDR3 loop is CASRRTVNLEQYF. Written as DNA, the CDR3 is TGTGCCAGCCGTAGGACAGTCAATCTCGAGCAGTACTTC.

The chain joins TRBV28 to TRBJ2-3, with D uncertain. Germline-derived CDR1 and CDR2 are MDHEN and SYDVKM. V was shortened by 3 bases and J by 4 bases, with 5 bases between the two germline ends. CDR3 size: 12 residues. The CDR3 DNA reads as TGTGCCAGCAGTTTGAGCGCAGATACGCAGTATTTT. It encodes CASSLSADTQYF.

This clonotype has a count of ten or more. The V and J genes are TRBV6-1 and TRBJ2-7; D perhaps matches TRBD1 (5 bases). The germline V gene has CDR1 MNHNS and CDR2 SASEGT. The ends were cut back, 6 bases at V and 3 bases at J, with 21 bases in the middle. The CDR3 totals 16 residues. This CDR3 is CASSSELGAEVYEQYF. The CDR3 DNA reads as TGTGCCAGCAGCTCCGAACTTGGGGCTGAAGTCTACGAGCAGTACTTC.

This clonotype was picked up many times. The chain carries TRBV15 and TRBJ2-5; TRBD1 agrees at 9 bases. Germline CDR1 LNHNV, CDR2 YYDKDF (reference sequence). V lost 6 bases, J lost 5 bases, and 10 bases stayed unmatched. The CDR3 loop spans 15 amino acids. CDR3 loop: CATSLDRGGWETQYF. The CDR3 nucleotides are TGTGCCACCAGTCTGGACAGGGGAGGGTGGGAGACCCAGTACTTC.

The chain joins TRBV10-3 to TRBJ1-2, with a weak D call TRBD1 (5 bases). Germline V lookup: CDR1 ENHRY, CDR2 SYGVKD. The V end lost 2 bases, the J end lost 3 bases, and 7 bases lay between the germline ends. This CDR3 region has 13 residues. The CDR3 here is CAISEQGYYGYTF. Here the CDR3 DNA reads TGTGCCATCAGTGAGCAGGGATACTATGGCTACACCTTC.

This chain joins TRBV18 and TRBJ2-7; the D call may be TRBD1 or TRBD2 (5 bases each). CDR1 KGHSH and CDR2 LQKENI come from the germline V gene. Trimming cost V 8 bases and J 5 bases, with 13 bases left between them. The CDR3 is made up of 12 amino acids. The CDR3 spells CASQQGVHEQYF. The CDR3 DNA reads as TGTGCCAGCCAGCAGGGAGTCCACGAGCAGTACTTC.